This is a list of T cell receptor beta chains from one sample in a study of CXCR3-negative and CXCR3-positive naive CD8 T cells. TCRdb reprocessed the 5' RACE reads and reports one entry per CDR3 protein, with no DNA. This table lists around 160,000 distinct CDR3 sequences. Sequencing was carried out using naive CXCR3+ CD8+ T cells from blood. These receptors were obtained from a human donor in good health. Some clones in this sample may be carry-over from other donors' samples. Each CDR3 is given with its conserved first and last residue.

V gene	J gene	CDR3 protein
TRBV7-8	TRBJ1-1	CASTPTTGTGNTEAFF
TRBV29-1	TRBJ2-2	CSVEVSNTGELFF
TRBV28	TRBJ2-5	CASSLYQGSQETQYF
TRBV11-2	TRBJ2-7	CASSLVNVQDPAGEQYF
TRBV6-5	TRBJ2-1	CASSYVLAGAGEQFF
TRBV6-2/TRBV6-3	TRBJ1-1	CASSFVRRDTEAFF
TRBV11-2	TRBJ2-7	CASSLGPRSYEQYF
TRBV27	TRBJ1-4	CASSSSEGRGEKLFF
TRBV3-1	TRBJ2-7	CASSQATVTYEQYF
TRBV5-6	TRBJ1-1	CASSSITTEAFF
TRBV7-9	TRBJ1-6	CASSPHAGNSPLHF
TRBV7-2	TRBJ2-5	CASSLSVSSQETQYF
TRBV7-2	TRBJ2-5	CASSLSLLAGGPPIQETQYF
TRBV27	TRBJ2-7	CASSFETDIYEQYF
TRBV7-9	TRBJ2-3	CASSSITGGRADTQYF
TRBV12-3/TRBV12-4	TRBJ2-3	CASSQGTADTQYF
TRBV7-9	TRBJ1-4	CASSDSGHGRLNEKLFF
TRBV2	TRBJ2-2	CASSELSGELFF
TRBV28	TRBJ1-3	CASSFRGAGNTIYF
TRBV9	TRBJ2-1	CASSLNPGKYNEQFF
TRBV2	TRBJ1-1	CASSEALGAFF
TRBV20-1	TRBJ2-7	CSARDRELAGDSFYEQYF
TRBV6-6	TRBJ1-5	CASSYSSGTEFSNQPQHF
TRBV4-1	TRBJ2-2	CASSQGLAGTNTGELFF
TRBV20-1	TRBJ2-7	CSASWPVWEGDYEQYF
TRBV7-2	TRBJ2-3	CASSGTQPFADTRYF
TRBV7-2	TRBJ2-7	CASSFWTGGSYEQYF
TRBV29-1	TRBJ2-1	CSVEQVDNEQFF
TRBV7-8	TRBJ2-5	CASSPAGGETQYF
TRBV2	TRBJ2-1	CASSGTGSYDNEQFF
TRBV25-1	TRBJ2-1	CASSGEESSYNEQFF
TRBV6-5	TRBJ2-3	CASSYREFADTQYF
TRBV6-5	TRBJ2-3	CASSYAEVGSDTQYF
TRBV7-9	TRBJ1-5	CASSLMGEGAQHF
TRBV6-5	TRBJ2-1	CASSADRTEFF
TRBV7-9	TRBJ2-7	CASSTTGTGGYEQYF
TRBV19	TRBJ2-2	CASSIDWTGELFF
TRBV4-3	TRBJ2-7	CASSQIGSYEQYF
TRBV9	TRBJ2-7	CASSPWRSSSYEQYF
TRBV5-1	TRBJ2-7	CASSIRQGPSYEQYF
TRBV5-1	TRBJ2-1	CASSFGGEQFF
TRBV9	TRBJ2-1	CASSVYRDMVPSGTRNEQFF
TRBV13	TRBJ2-1	CASSSWTGGSPYNEQFF
TRBV27	TRBJ1-2	CARRSGQGVTYGYTF
TRBV28	TRBJ1-6	CASLGTGSSYNSPLHF
TRBV10-3	TRBJ2-5	CAISKSPLAGEQETQYF
TRBV10-3	TRBJ2-7	CAISEGSGSYEQYF
TRBV7-9	TRBJ1-5	CASSPIRQPQHF
TRBV13	TRBJ2-1	CASSPTGQGEQFF
TRBV25-1	TRBJ1-1	CASGVLEEAFF
TRBV28	TRBJ1-2	CASSLFREGYTF